These T cell receptor beta chains were read from a single sample in a study of T cell responses to AZD1222 COVID-19 vaccine. The protocol was immunoSEQ multiplex PCR, while the TCRdb copy is restricted to in-frame clones and leaves out a portion. Among under 300,000 clones listed, 85% to 95% were seen once. This sample comprised peripheral blood, obtained on day 0 of AZD1222 vaccination. The receptors come from an adult in good health. CDR3s include the opening cysteine and the closing phenylalanine or tryptophan. The D gene is left open where the match is weak.

d_gene: -
v_gene: TRBV2
j_gene: TRBJ1-1
len: 12
CDR3nt: TGTGCCAGCACCGCCTTTGGGACTGAAGCTTTCTTT
CDR3aa: CASTAFGTEAFF

d_gene: TRBD1
v_gene: TRBV5-1
j_gene: TRBJ2-4
len: 15
CDR3nt: TGCGCCAGCACCCCGGGACAGCTAGCCAAAAACATTCAGTACTTC
CDR3aa: CASTPGQLAKNIQYF

d_gene: -
v_gene: TRBV24-1
j_gene: TRBJ2-2
len: 15
CDR3nt: TGTGCCACCGAAGAGACAGGATCGAACACCGGGGAGCTGTTTTTT
CDR3aa: CATEETGSNTGELFF

d_gene: TRBD2
v_gene: TRBV9
j_gene: TRBJ2-3
len: 17
CDR3nt: TGTGCCAGCAGCGTAGGCGGGGGGGCAGGGGAATCCGATACGCAGTATTTT
CDR3aa: CASSVGGGAGESDTQYF

d_gene: TRBD2
v_gene: TRBV6-5
j_gene: TRBJ2-7
len: 15
CDR3nt: TGTGCCAGCAGCCGGTTAGGGGCGGGAGACCAAGAGCAGTACTTC
CDR3aa: CASSRLGAGDQEQYF

d_gene: -
v_gene: TRBV28
j_gene: TRBJ2-1
len: 17
CDR3nt: TGTGCCAGCAGTTTCCCCCTTTCGGGACCCGCCGCGGATGAGCAGTTCTTC
CDR3aa: CASSFPLSGPAADEQFF

d_gene: -
v_gene: TRBV19
j_gene: TRBJ2-5
len: 12
CDR3nt: TGTGCCAGTAGTATAGATCGGGAGACCCAGTACTTC
CDR3aa: CASSIDRETQYF

d_gene: TRBD2
v_gene: TRBV6-4
j_gene: TRBJ2-1
len: 15
CDR3nt: TGTGCCAGCAGAGCCGAGGGACTACCATACAATGAGCAGTTCTTC
CDR3aa: CASRAEGLPYNEQFF

d_gene: TRBD2
v_gene: TRBV5-1
j_gene: TRBJ2-1
len: 14
CDR3nt: TGCGCCAGCAGATCGCTAGCGGGAGGAAATGAGCAGTTCTTC
CDR3aa: CASRSLAGGNEQFF

d_gene: TRBD2
v_gene: TRBV3-1/TRBV3-2
j_gene: TRBJ2-3
len: 15
CDR3nt: TGTGCCAGCAGCCAAGCCAAACGGGGAGGGCTAGGGCAGTATTTT
CDR3aa: CASSQAKRGGLGQYF

d_gene: -
v_gene: TRBV4-1
j_gene: TRBJ1-5
len: 15
CDR3nt: TGCGCCAGCAGCCAAGTTGTTAGCGACAGGAAGCCCCAGCATTTT
CDR3aa: CASSQVVSDRKPQHF

d_gene: -
v_gene: TRBV5-1
j_gene: TRBJ2-7
len: 15
CDR3nt: TGCGCCAGCAGCTCCGGCGGGGGGACAGTAGACGAGCAGTACTTC
CDR3aa: CASSSGGGTVDEQYF

d_gene: TRBD2
v_gene: TRBV6-1
j_gene: TRBJ2-1
len: 15
CDR3nt: TGTGCCAGCAGTGAACGCGGGAGCTCCTACAATGAGCAGTTCTTC
CDR3aa: CASSERGSSYNEQFF

d_gene: -
v_gene: TRBV2
j_gene: TRBJ2-3
len: 15
CDR3nt: TGTGCCAGCAGGAGGGGTCCCCGAAGCACAGATACGCAGTATTTT
CDR3aa: CASRRGPRSTDTQYF

d_gene: TRBD1
v_gene: TRBV29-1
j_gene: TRBJ1-1
len: 13
CDR3nt: TGCAGCGCTGACAGGGAAGCCAACACTGAAGCTTTCTTT
CDR3aa: CSADREANTEAFF

d_gene: -
v_gene: TRBV5-8
j_gene: TRBJ1-5
len: 13
CDR3nt: TGTGCCAGCAGCTTCGGACCCGAGCAGCCCCAGCATTTT
CDR3aa: CASSFGPEQPQHF

d_gene: TRBD1
v_gene: TRBV5-1
j_gene: TRBJ2-1
len: 16
CDR3nt: TGCGCCAGCAGCCCCACAGCCGGACAGGGGGGCAATGAGCAGTTCTTC
CDR3aa: CASSPTAGQGGNEQFF